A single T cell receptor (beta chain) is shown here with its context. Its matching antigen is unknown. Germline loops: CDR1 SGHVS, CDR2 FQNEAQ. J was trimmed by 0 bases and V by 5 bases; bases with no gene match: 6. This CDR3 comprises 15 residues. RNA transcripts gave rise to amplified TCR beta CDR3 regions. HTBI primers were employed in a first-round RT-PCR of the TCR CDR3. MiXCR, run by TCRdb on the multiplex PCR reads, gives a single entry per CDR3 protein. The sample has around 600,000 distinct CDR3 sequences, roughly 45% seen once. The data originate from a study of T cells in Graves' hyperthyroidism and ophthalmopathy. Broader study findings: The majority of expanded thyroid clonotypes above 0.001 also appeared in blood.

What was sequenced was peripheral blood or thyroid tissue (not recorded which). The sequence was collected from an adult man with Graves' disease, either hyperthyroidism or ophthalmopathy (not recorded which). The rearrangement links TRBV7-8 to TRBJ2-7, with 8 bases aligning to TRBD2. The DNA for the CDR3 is TGTGCCAGCAGCCATAGCGGGGTCCTCTCCTACGAGCAGTACTTC. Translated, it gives CASSHSGVLSYEQYF.